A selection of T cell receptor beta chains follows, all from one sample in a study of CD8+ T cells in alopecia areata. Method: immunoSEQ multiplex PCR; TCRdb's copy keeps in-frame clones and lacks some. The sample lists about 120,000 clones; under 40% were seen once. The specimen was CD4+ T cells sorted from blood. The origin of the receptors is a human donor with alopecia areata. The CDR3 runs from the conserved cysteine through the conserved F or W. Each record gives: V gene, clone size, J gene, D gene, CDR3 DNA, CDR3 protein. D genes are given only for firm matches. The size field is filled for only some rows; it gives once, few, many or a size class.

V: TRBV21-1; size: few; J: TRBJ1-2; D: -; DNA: TGTGCCAGCCGACAGGGCCGAGCCTACACCTTC; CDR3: CASRQGRAYTF
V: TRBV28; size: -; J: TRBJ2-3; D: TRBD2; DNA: TGTGCCAGCAGTCCGGTGGGTAGCGGGAGGGCAAGAGATACGCAGTATTTT; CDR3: CASSPVGSGRARDTQYF
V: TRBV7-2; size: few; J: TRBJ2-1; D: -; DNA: TGTGCCAGCAGCTTTGAGGTCGGCCGCTCCTACAATGAGCAGTTCTTC; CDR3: CASSFEVGRSYNEQFF
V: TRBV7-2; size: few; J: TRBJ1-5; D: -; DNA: TGTGCCAGTTCGACAGGCCCTAATCAGCCCCAGCATTTT; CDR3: CASSTGPNQPQHF
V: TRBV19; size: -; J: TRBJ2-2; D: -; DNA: TGTGCCAGTAGTATACTGGTCGGGCCGGACACCGGGGAGCTGTTTTTT; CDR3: CASSILVGPDTGELFF
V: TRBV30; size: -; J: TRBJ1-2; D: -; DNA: TGTGCCTGGAGTGGAGGGGGAGGCTACACCTTC; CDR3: CAWSGGGGYTF
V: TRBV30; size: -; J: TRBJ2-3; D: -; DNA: TGTGCCTGGAGTGTGGGCGGGATTGGTAAAGATACGCAGTATTTT; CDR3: CAWSVGGIGKDTQYF
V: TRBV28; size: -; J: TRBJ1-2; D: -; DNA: TGTGCCAGCAGGCGGCCGGCTGCAGGCTACACCTTC; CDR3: CASRRPAAGYTF
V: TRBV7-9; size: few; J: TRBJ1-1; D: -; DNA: TGTGCCAGCAGCTTGTCGAATGGGAACACTGAAGCTTTCTTT; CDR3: CASSLSNGNTEAFF
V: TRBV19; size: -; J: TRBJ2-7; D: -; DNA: TGTGCCAGTAGCGGACAGGGAGGGATCGACGAGCAGTACTTC; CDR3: CASSGQGGIDEQYF
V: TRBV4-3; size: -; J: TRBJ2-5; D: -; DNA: TGCGCCAGCAGCCTTTCTAGCGCCCAAGAGACCCAGTACTTC; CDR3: CASSLSSAQETQYF
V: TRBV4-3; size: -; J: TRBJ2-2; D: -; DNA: TGCGCCAGCAGCCAAGTACGGCACGACACCGGGGAGCTGTTTTTT; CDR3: CASSQVRHDTGELFF
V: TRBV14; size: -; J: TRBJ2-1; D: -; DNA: TGTGCCAGCAACCCGGGACTCCGAAGCCATGAGCAGTTCTTC; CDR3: CASNPGLRSHEQFF
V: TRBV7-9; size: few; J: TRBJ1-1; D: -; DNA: TGTGCCAGCAGCTTAGAGGGGACATCCAACACTGAAGCTTTCTTT; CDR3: CASSLEGTSNTEAFF
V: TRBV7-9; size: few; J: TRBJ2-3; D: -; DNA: TGTGCCAGCTGGAGTACAGATACGCAGTATTTT; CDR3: CASWSTDTQYF
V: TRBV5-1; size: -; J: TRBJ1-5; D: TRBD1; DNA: TGCGCCAGCAGCTTGGGGGACAGAGAGATTGAGCCCCAGCATTTT; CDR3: CASSLGDREIEPQHF
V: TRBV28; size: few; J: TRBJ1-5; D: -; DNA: TGTGCCAGCAGTTGGGACCGATCTCCTTCTGGCAATCAGCCCCAGCATTTT; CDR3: CASSWDRSPSGNQPQHF
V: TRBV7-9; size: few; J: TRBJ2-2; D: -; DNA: TGTGCCAGCAGCTTCCAGGGTACCACCGGGGAGCTGTTTTTT; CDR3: CASSFQGTTGELFF
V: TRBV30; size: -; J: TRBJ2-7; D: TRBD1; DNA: TGTGCCTGGAGTGGTGGACAGGGCTACGAGCAGTACTTC; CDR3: CAWSGGQGYEQYF
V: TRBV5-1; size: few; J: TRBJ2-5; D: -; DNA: TGCGCCAGCAGCTTCCGGAGACAAGAGACCCAGTACTTC; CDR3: CASSFRRQETQYF
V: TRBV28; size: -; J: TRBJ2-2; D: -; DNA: TGTGCCAGCAGCCCCGGGGGTGCGGGGACCGGGGAGCTGTTTTTT; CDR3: CASSPGGAGTGELFF
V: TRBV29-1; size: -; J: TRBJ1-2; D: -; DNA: TGCAGCGTTGAACGTAACAGGAACGCGGGCTACACCTTC; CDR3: CSVERNRNAGYTF
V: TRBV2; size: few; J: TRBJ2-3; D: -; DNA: TGTGCCAGCAGTGAACGGGGCCGCACAGATACGCAGTATTTT; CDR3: CASSERGRTDTQYF
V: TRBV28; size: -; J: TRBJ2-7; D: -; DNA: TGTGCCAGCAGTTTAAACCAGCCGAGGGGTGTGCACTTC; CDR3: CASSLNQPRGVHF
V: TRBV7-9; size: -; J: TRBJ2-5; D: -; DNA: TGTGCCAGCAGCTTAGGGACCCTGACGGAAGAGACCCAGTACTTC; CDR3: CASSLGTLTEETQYF
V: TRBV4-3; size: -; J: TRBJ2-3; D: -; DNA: TGCGCCAGCAGCCAAATATTGGCAGATACGCAGTATTTT; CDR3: CASSQILADTQYF
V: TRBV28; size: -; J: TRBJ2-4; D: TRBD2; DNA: TGTGCCAGCAGTCCGGGGAGGGTTAAAAACATTCAGTACTTC; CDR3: CASSPGRVKNIQYF
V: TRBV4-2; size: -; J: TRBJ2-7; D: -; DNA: TGTGCCAGCAGCCAAGGGGACGCCTACGAGCAGTACTTC; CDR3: CASSQGDAYEQYF
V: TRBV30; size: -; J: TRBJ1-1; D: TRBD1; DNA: TGTGCCTGGAGATTCGACAGGGGTGAAGCTTTCTTT; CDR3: CAWRFDRGEAFF